The 3 T cell receptor beta chains reported below all come from one sample, sequenced in a study of a mutant IDH1 vaccine in newly diagnosed glioma. Sequencing used immunoSEQ multiplex PCR; TCRdb keeps in-frame clones, though not all of them. The sample holds over 30,000 clones, more than 55% seen once. Documented time point: week 5, during vaccination. Every single dose of the vaccine, 300 ug of mutant IDH1 20-mer peptide, came with topical imiquimod. Their recognized antigens are unknown. The sequencing used PBMCs, collected from a glioma patient whose treatment included an IDH1 peptide vaccine. The receptors were gathered from a woman between 18 and 30 years old with glioma.

The rearrangement links TRBV5-1 to TRBJ1-1; D unclear. V was clipped by 4 bases and J by 6 bases, with 10 bases between them. Germline-derived CDR1 and CDR2 are SGHRS and YFSETQ. The CDR3 is 12 residues long. DNA for the CDR3: TGCGCCAGCAGCCCGCCGGCCGCTGAAGCTTTCTTT. It codes for CASSPPAAEAFF.

V and J are TRBV16 and TRBJ2-2; D is unclear. The ends were cut back, 4 bases at V and 3 bases at J, with 18 bases in the middle. The CDR3 totals 17 residues. The germline CDR1 and CDR2 sequences are KGHSY and FQNENV. CDR3 nucleotide sequence: TGTGCCAGCAGCCTCACTAACCCCGTACTACACACCGGGGAGCTGTTTTTT. Translation gives CASSLTNPVLHTGELFF.

The rearrangement uses TRBV21-1 and TRBJ1-5; the table's D call, TRBD1, was not checked against the DNA. TRBV21-1 is termed a pseudogene. The CDR3 runs 15 residues. CDR3 DNA sequence: TGTGCCAGCAGCCTCTACAGGGGGAGCAATCAGCCCCAGCATTTT. Protein sequence: CASSLYRGSNQPQHF.